This TCR beta chain comes out of a study of T cells in Graves' hyperthyroidism and ophthalmopathy. Study context: Peripheral blood was obtained at initial diagnosis, preceding any treatment. Findings and limits, study-wide: Blood also contained most expanded thyroid clonotypes above 0.001. Classification by a 13 V-J model distinguished ophthalmopathy from stable hyperthyroidism.

This clonotype turned up a few times. Its target is unknown. The investigators amplified TCR beta CDR3 regions from RNA transcripts. HTBI primers were employed in a first-round RT-PCR of the TCR CDR3. MiXCR was run by TCRdb on the multiplex PCR reads, yielding one entry per CDR3 protein. This sample has under 600,000 distinct CDR3 sequences, with roughly 16% found just once. V was pared by 2 bases and J by 3 bases, with 2 bases of the junction left unmatched. This CDR3 has 15 amino acids. Germline lookup yields CDR1 SGHTA and CDR2 FQGTGA. V is TRBV7-3 and J is TRBJ2-1; 9 bases agree with TRBD2. The clonotype comes from a woman aged 35 to 49 with Graves' ophthalmopathy. Sample: blood. CDR3 DNA: TGTGCCAGCAGCTTAGGACTAGCGCGCTACAATGAGCAGTTCTTC. It encodes CASSLGLARYNEQFF.